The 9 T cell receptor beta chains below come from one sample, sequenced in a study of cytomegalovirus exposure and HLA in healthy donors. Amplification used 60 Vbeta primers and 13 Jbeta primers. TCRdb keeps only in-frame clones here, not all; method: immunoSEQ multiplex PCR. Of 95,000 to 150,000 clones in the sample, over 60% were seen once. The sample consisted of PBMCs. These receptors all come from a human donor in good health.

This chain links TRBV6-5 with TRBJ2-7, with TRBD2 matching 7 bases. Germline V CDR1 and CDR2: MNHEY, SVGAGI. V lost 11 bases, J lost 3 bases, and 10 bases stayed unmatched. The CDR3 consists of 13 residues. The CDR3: CAVRTQRDYEQYF. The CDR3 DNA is TGTGCCGTACGGACCCAGCGGGACTACGAGCAGTACTTC.

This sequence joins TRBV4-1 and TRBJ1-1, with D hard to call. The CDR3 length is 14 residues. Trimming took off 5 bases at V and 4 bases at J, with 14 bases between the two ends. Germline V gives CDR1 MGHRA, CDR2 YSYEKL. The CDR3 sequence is CASSLGGRGTEAFF. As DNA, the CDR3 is TGCGCCAGCAGCTTGGGAGGCCGAGGCACTGAAGCTTTCTTT.

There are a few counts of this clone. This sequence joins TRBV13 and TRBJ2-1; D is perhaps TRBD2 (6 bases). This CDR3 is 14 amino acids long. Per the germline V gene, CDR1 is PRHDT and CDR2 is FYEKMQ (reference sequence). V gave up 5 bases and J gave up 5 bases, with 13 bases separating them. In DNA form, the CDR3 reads TGTGCCAGCAGCCCCGGAGGGTGGGACAATGAGCAGTTCTTC. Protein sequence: CASSPGGWDNEQFF.

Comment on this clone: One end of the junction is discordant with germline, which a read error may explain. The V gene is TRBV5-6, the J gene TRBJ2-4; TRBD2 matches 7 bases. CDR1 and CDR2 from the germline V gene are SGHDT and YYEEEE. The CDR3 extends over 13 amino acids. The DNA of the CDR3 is TGTGCCAGCAGCCCTAGCGGAGGAAACAGTCAGTACTTC. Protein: CASSPSGGNSQYF.

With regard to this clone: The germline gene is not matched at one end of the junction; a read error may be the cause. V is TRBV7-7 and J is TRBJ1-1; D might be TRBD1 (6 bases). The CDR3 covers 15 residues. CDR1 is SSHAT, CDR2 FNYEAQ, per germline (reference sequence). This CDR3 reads CASSLFTGHNSEAFF. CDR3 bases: TGTGCTAGCAGCTTATTCACAGGGCATAATAGTGAAGCTTTCTTT.

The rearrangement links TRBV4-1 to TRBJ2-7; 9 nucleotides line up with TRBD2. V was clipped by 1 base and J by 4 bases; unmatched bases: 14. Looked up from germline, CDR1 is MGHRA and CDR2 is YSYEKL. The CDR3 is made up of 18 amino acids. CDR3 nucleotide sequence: TGCGCCAGCAGCCAAGTATTCCTTGGGCGGGAGGGCGGGTACGAGCAGTACTTC. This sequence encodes CASSQVFLGREGGYEQYF.

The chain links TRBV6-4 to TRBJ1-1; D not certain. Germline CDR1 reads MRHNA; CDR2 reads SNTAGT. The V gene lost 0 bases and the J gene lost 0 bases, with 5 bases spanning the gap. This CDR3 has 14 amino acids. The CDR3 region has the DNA TGTGCCAGCAGTGACTCAGGAGTGAACACTGAAGCTTTCTTT. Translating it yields CASSDSGVNTEAFF.

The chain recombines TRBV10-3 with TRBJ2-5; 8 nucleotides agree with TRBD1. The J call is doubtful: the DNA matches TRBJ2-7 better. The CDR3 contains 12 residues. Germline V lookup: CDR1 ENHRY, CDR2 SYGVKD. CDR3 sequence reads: CAINPQGGEQYF. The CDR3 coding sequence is TGTGCCATCAACCCACAGGGGGGCGAGCAGTACTTC.

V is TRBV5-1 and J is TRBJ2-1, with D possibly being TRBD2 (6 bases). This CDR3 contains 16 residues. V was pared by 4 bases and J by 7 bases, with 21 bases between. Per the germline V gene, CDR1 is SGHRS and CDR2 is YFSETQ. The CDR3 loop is CASSLRDLGKGNEQFF. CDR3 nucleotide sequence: TGCGCCAGCAGCCTGCGGGACTTGGGGAAGGGGAATGAGCAGTTCTTC. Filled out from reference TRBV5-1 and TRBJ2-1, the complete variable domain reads KAGVTQTPRYLIKTRGQQVTLSCSPISGHRSVSWYQQTPGQGLQFLFEYFSETQRNKGNFPGRFSGRQFSNSRSEMNVSTLELGDSALYLCASSLRDLGKGNEQFFGPGTRLTVL.